The 28 T cell receptor beta chains below come from one sample, sequenced in a study of control samples from healthy donors and cancer patients. The assay was immunoSEQ multiplex PCR, and TCRdb's table has in-frame clones only and misses some. The sample holds about 100,000 clones, about 90% seen once. Material: blood. All receptors come from a young woman in good health.

The chain employs TRBV6-4 and TRBJ1-2; D gene uncertain. Germline values: CDR1 MRHNA, CDR2 SNTAGT. The CDR3 runs to 14 residues. Trimming took off 0 bases at V and 7 bases at J, with 12 bases between the two ends. The CDR3 here is CASSDSVERGGYTF. The CDR3 bases are TGTGCCAGCAGTGACTCCGTGGAGCGGGGTGGCTACACCTTC.

The chain uses TRBV12-3 or TRBV12-4 and TRBJ1-4; TRBD1 agrees at 10 bases. Trimming at V came to 6 bases and at J to 13 bases, leaving 5 bases not matched to a gene. The CDR3 has 12 amino acids. The chain's CDR3 is CASSRGTGVLFF. DNA of the CDR3: TGTGCCAGCAGCCGCGGGACAGGGGTACTGTTTTTT.

This clone is a singleton in its sample. The chain carries TRBV6-5 and TRBJ1-1; possibly TRBD1 for D (5 bases). CDR1 is MNHEY, CDR2 SVGAGI, per germline. V lost 0 bases and J lost 5, with 16 bases in between. This CDR3 contains 16 residues. DNA of the CDR3: TGTGCCAGCAGTTACTCGAGCGTACAGGACAAGACTGAAGCTTTCTTT. Translated, it gives CASSYSSVQDKTEAFF.

The chain links TRBV16 to TRBJ2-2; TRBD1 might be the D (6 bases). This CDR3 is built from 15 residues. V was cut by 2 bases and J by 0 bases, with 7 bases left in between. CDR1 and CDR2 (germline): KGHSY, FQNENV. CDR3 nucleotide sequence: TGTGCCAGCAGCCAAAGACAGGCGAACACCGGGGAGCTGTTTTTT. It is translated as CASSQRQANTGELFF. Looking up the rest from reference TRBV16 and TRBJ2-2 gives the full variable domain: GEEVAQTPKHLVRGEGQKAKLYCAPIKGHSYVFWYQQVLKNEFKFLISFQNENVFDETGMPKERFSAKCLPNSPCSLEIQATKLEDSAVYFCASSQRQANTGELFFGEGSRLTVL.

The chain joins TRBV30 to TRBJ1-5; D remains unclear. Deletions cut 1 base from V and 4 bases from J, with 8 bases between. The germline CDR1 and CDR2 sequences are GTSNPN and SVGIG (reference sequence). The CDR3 totals 13 residues. The CDR3 spells CAWSGDQNQPQHF. As DNA, the CDR3 is TGTGCCTGGAGTGGGGATCAGAATCAGCCCCAGCATTTT.

The chain is built from TRBV19 and TRBJ1-1; D gene unclear. The germline V gene has CDR1 LNHDA and CDR2 SQIVND (reference sequence). Trimming removed 5 bases from V and 5 bases from J, with 15 bases in between. This CDR3 has 14 residues. CDR3: CASSALQSRTEAFF. In nucleotides, the CDR3 is TGTGCCAGTAGTGCCCTACAGTCAAGGACTGAAGCTTTCTTT.

This sequence joins TRBV12-3 or TRBV12-4 and TRBJ1-5; D possibly corresponds to TRBD1 (6 bases). V was shortened by 6 bases and J by 6 bases, with 9 bases between the two germline ends. The CDR3 is 12 amino acids. In DNA, the CDR3 is TGTGCCAGCAGAGGGGGGGGTCAGCCCCAGCATTTT. Translating it yields CASRGGGQPQHF.

This chain uses TRBV5-1 with TRBJ2-5; no definite D call. CDR3 length equals 10 residues. Trimming shortened V by 5 bases and J by 2 bases, and 1 base separated the two germline ends. Germline V gene sequence: CDR1 SGHRS, CDR2 YFSETQ. The CDR3 is CASRQETQYF. The CDR3, as DNA: TGCGCCAGCAGGCAAGAGACCCAGTACTTC.

The genes are TRBV10-3 and TRBJ2-2; TRBD1 or TRBD2 may be the D gene (5 bases each). V lost 4 bases and J lost 6, with 15 bases in between. CDR3 length: 15 amino acids. In germline, CDR1 is ENHRY, CDR2 SYGVKD. Written as DNA, the CDR3 is TGTGCCATCAGTGGCGGGCAGGGAACCCCCGGGGAGCTGTTTTTT. It encodes CAISGGQGTPGELFF.

CDR3 sequence reads: CASSVAEGSYSPLHF. Here the CDR3 DNA reads TGTGCCAGCAGCGTAGCGGAAGGGAGCTATTCACCCCTCCACTTT. This sequence joins TRBV9 and TRBJ1-6; D not resolved. This CDR3 has 15 residues. Trimming took off 0 bases at V and 8 bases at J, with 12 bases between the two ends. CDR1 and CDR2 from the germline V gene are SGDLS and YYNGEE.

The rearrangement joins TRBV6-2 or TRBV6-3 to TRBJ1-6, with 7 bases fitting TRBD1. This CDR3 has 15 residues. From germline, CDR1 is MNHEY and CDR2 SVGEGT. The trim removed 2 bases at V and 10 bases at J, leaving 8 bases unmatched. CDR3 bases: TGTGCCAGCAGTTACCCCAGGACAGGCGGGTCACCCCTCCACTTT. This gives the protein CASSYPRTGGSPLHF.

V gene TRBV5-6 combines with J gene TRBJ1-5; D is undetermined. Germline lookup yields CDR1 SGHDT and CDR2 YYEEEE. Trimming cost V 2 bases and J 5 bases, with 23 bases left between them. CDR3 length: 18 residues. DNA of the CDR3: TGTGCCAGCAGCTTCCAGACCCAAACATTAAGAGGTGATCAGCCCCAGCATTTT. Residues: CASSFQTQTLRGDQPQHF.

This chain joins TRBV9 and TRBJ2-3; TRBD2 aligns across 8 bases. Germline V gives CDR1 SGDLS, CDR2 YYNGEE. The CDR3 loop spans 13 amino acids. V lost 7 bases, J lost 5 bases, and 6 bases stayed unmatched. The CDR3, as DNA: TGTGCCAGCCAACCGGGACTAGGAGATACGCAGTATTTT. Translation: CASQPGLGDTQYF. Filled out from reference TRBV9 and TRBJ2-3, the complete variable domain reads DSGVTQTPKHLITATGQRVTLRCSPRSGDLSVYWYQQSLDQGLQFLIQYYNGEERAKGNILERFSAQQFPDLHSELNLSSLELGDSALYFCASQPGLGDTQYFGPGTRLTVL.

This sequence joins TRBV6-5 and TRBJ2-2; D uncertain. Germline CDR1 reads MNHEY; CDR2 reads SVGAGI. CDR3 length: 14 amino acids. Trimming stripped 0 bases from V and 5 bases from J, with 7 bases between. The CDR3 nucleotides read TGTGCCAGCAGTTACTCGTCGGATACCGGGGAGCTGTTTTTT. Its translation: CASSYSSDTGELFF.

V is TRBV5-4 and J is TRBJ1-2, with D maybe TRBD1 (5 bases). Looked up from germline, CDR1 is SGHNT and CDR2 is YYREEE (reference sequence). Trimming removed 4 bases at V and 7 bases at J, with 17 bases between. The CDR3 length is 14 residues. The CDR3 DNA reads as TGTGCCAGCAGCCTGGTAGGCAGGGTTACTGGCTACACCTTC. Translated: CASSLVGRVTGYTF. Full variable domain (outside the CDR3, taken from reference TRBV5-4 and TRBJ1-2): ETGVTQSPTHLIKTRGQQVTLRCSSQSGHNTVSWYQQALGQGPQFIFQYYREEENGRGNFPPRFSGLQFPNYSSELNVNALELDDSALYLCASSLVGRVTGYTFGSGTRLTVV.

The sample holds one count of this clone. The V gene is TRBV30, the J gene TRBJ1-2, with TRBD1 matching 9 bases. Germline V lookup: CDR1 GTSNPN, CDR2 SVGIG (reference sequence). After removal of 3 bases from V and 4 bases from J, the junction contained 9 bases not matched to a gene. The CDR3 length is 15 residues. This chain's CDR3 is CAWSDGTGWGYGYTF. DNA for the CDR3: TGTGCCTGGAGCGACGGGACAGGGTGGGGCTATGGCTACACCTTC.

J is TRBJ2-7 and V is TRBV6-5; 8 bases agree with TRBD1. This CDR3 is 14 amino acids long. Per the germline V gene, CDR1 is MNHEY and CDR2 is SVGAGI. J gave up 6 bases and V 5 bases, and 9 bases lay outside the gene matches. The CDR3 bases are TGTGCCAGCAGTCCAGGACAGGGATCCGTCGAGCAGTACTTC. Translated: CASSPGQGSVEQYF.

The chain combines TRBV12-3 or TRBV12-4 with TRBJ2-5; TRBD2 might be the D (6 bases). The CDR3 loop spans 13 amino acids. V was shortened by 6 bases and J by 5 bases, with 13 bases between the two germline ends. The CDR3 nucleotides read TGTGCCAGCAGCCCGGGACTCGGCGAGACCCAGTACTTC. It yields the protein CASSPGLGETQYF.

This chain connects TRBV10-1 to TRBJ2-5, with TRBD2 as a possible D gene (6 bases). CDR1 and CDR2 from the germline V gene are WNHNN and SYGVQD (reference sequence). The germline V and J ends were trimmed by 0 bases and 2 bases, with 16 bases remaining between them. The CDR3 runs to 17 residues. Here the CDR3 reads CASSESRSGGSQETQYF. CDR3 in DNA: TGCGCCAGCAGTGAGTCGAGGAGCGGAGGGAGTCAAGAGACCCAGTACTTC.

The chain employs TRBV5-1 and TRBJ1-1; perhaps TRBD1 as D (5 bases). Trimming stripped 4 bases from V and 1 base from J, with 8 bases between. The CDR3 is 13 amino acids. CDR1 is SGHRS, CDR2 YFSETQ, per germline. In DNA form, the CDR3 reads TGCGCCAGCAGCACCGGGGCGAACACTGAAGCTTTCTTT. This translates into CASSTGANTEAFF.

This chain uses TRBV4-3 with TRBJ2-7, with D unclear. Trimming cost V 4 bases and J 4 bases, with 14 bases left between them. CDR1 is LGHNA, CDR2 YSLEER, per germline. The CDR3 sequence is 14 residues long. The CDR3 sequence is CASSPRNPGYEQYF. CDR3 DNA: TGCGCCAGCAGCCCCCGGAACCCCGGGTACGAGCAGTACTTC.

The chain recombines TRBV4-1 with TRBJ1-1; 7 nucleotides match TRBD1. The V and J ends lost 4 bases and 3 bases, in that order; junction bases with no gene match: 5. CDR3 length: 14 amino acids. Germline assignment: CDR1 MGHRA and CDR2 YSYEKL. The CDR3 DNA follows: TGCGCCAGCAGCCGGATCGACAGGGACACTGAAGCTTTCTTT. Amino acid sequence: CASSRIDRDTEAFF.

V is TRBV5-5 and J is TRBJ1-4; the match to TRBD1 covers 10 bases. Trimming removed 4 bases from V and 9 bases from J; junction bases left unmatched: 12. This CDR3 is 16 amino acids long. Germline CDR1 SGHKS, CDR2 YYEKEE (reference sequence). The CDR3 nucleotides are TGTGCCAGCAGCGAGGGATGGACAGGGGGGCGGCAAAAACTGTTTTTT. This gives the protein CASSEGWTGGRQKLFF.

The chain couples TRBV2 to TRBJ2-1; D call uncertain. Germline loops: CDR1 SNHLY, CDR2 FYNNEI. This CDR3 contains 11 residues. V dropped 5 bases and J dropped 9 bases, with 8 bases sitting between them. CDR3 region: CASSFVSEQFF. CDR3 nucleotide sequence: TGTGCCAGCAGTTTCGTTAGTGAGCAGTTCTTC.

The chain has TRBV6-5 and TRBJ1-3, with D hard to call. V shed 7 bases and J shed 4 bases, with 11 bases lying between them. CDR1 and CDR2 (germline): MNHEY, SVGAGI. The CDR3 sequence is 13 residues long. CDR3 coding DNA: TGTGCCAGCACCCGGGAAGGGGGAAACACCATATATTTT. Its translation is CASTREGGNTIYF.

The chain links TRBV5-1 to TRBJ2-1; 7 nucleotides align to TRBD1. The germline CDR1 and CDR2 sequences are SGHRS and YFSETQ. J lost 3 bases, V lost 4 bases, and 7 bases had no gene match. CDR3 length equals 15 residues. The CDR3 coding sequence is TGCGCCAGCAGCCAACCGGGACAGATCTACAATGAGCAGTTCTTC. Translating gives CASSQPGQIYNEQFF. The whole variable domain, remainder taken from reference TRBV5-1 and TRBJ2-1, is KAGVTQTPRYLIKTRGQQVTLSCSPISGHRSVSWYQQTPGQGLQFLFEYFSETQRNKGNFPGRFSGRQFSNSRSEMNVSTLELGDSALYLCASSQPGQIYNEQFFGPGTRLTVL.

The rearrangement joins TRBV9 to TRBJ2-5; 15 bases agree with TRBD2. After removal of 0 bases from V and 5 bases from J, the junction contained 8 bases not matched to a gene. The CDR3 sequence is 18 residues long. Germline V gives CDR1 SGDLS, CDR2 YYNGEE. CDR3 sequence (DNA): TGTGCCAGCAGCGTAGGGGCCCCGGGACTAGCGGGGGGCGAGACCCAGTACTTC. This translates into CASSVGAPGLAGGETQYF.

The rearrangement uses TRBV2 and TRBJ1-1; 10 bases match TRBD1. CDR3 length: 15 residues. Germline V gene data show CDR1 as SNHLY and CDR2 as FYNNEI. With V trimmed by 6 bases and J by 1 base, 5 bases remained unmatched. CDR3 sequence: CASSEGQGKNTEAFF. CDR3 DNA: TGTGCCAGCAGCGAGGGACAGGGGAAGAACACTGAAGCTTTCTTT.